Shown below are 27 T cell receptor beta chains from a single sample sequenced in a study of blood T cell repertoires in COVID-19. Generated by immunoSEQ multiplex PCR, the TCRdb table keeps only in-frame clones and is missing some. Of 55,000 to 75,000 clones in the sample, approximately 84% were seen once. Source material: peripheral blood. These receptors all come from a man aged 60 to 75 with COVID-19, enrolled during active disease.

The chain couples TRBV2 to TRBJ1-1; 8 nucleotides match TRBD1. J lost 7 bases, V lost 3 bases, and 4 bases had no gene match. The CDR3 length is 13 residues. CDR1 and CDR2 (germline): SNHLY, FYNNEI. DNA for the CDR3: TGTGCCAGCAGTGACAGGGGGCAAAATGAAGCTTTCTTT. Its protein is CASSDRGQNEAFF.

The rearrangement uses TRBV20-1 and TRBJ1-2; no clear D. This CDR3 region has 11 residues. The germline gives CDR1 DFQATT, CDR2 SNEGSKA (reference sequence). V shed 3 bases and J shed 8 bases, with 10 bases lying between them. CDR3 in amino acids: CSARAGDGYTF. DNA for the CDR3: TGCAGTGCTAGGGCGGGTGACGGCTACACCTTC.

This clone was detected once. The J gene is TRBJ2-2, the V gene TRBV30; D not resolved. CDR3 length: 16 amino acids. Germline CDR1 reads GTSNPN; CDR2 reads SVGIG (reference sequence). Trimming shortened V by 0 bases and J by 0 bases, and 11 bases separated the two germline ends. CDR3 residues: CAWSVGFLANTGELFF. In DNA form, the CDR3 reads TGTGCCTGGAGTGTAGGTTTCCTAGCGAACACCGGGGAGCTGTTTTTT.

The CDR3 nucleotides are TGTGCCAGCAAACATCAAACGGGGCAGGGGGCAGACGAGCAGTACTTC. Its translation: CASKHQTGQGADEQYF. The chain employs TRBV5-4 and TRBJ2-7; 8 nucleotides agree with TRBD1. V trimming: 6 bases; J trimming: 5 bases; junction bases outside the gene matches: 16. In germline, CDR1 is SGHNT, CDR2 YYREEE (reference sequence). This CDR3 contains 16 residues.

This clone appeared a few times. V usage is TRBV10-3 and J usage is TRBJ2-2, with TRBD1 as a possible D gene (6 bases). The V gene's germline CDR1 is ENHRY and CDR2 SYGVKD. With 10 bases removed from V and 1 base from J, the gap between germline ends came to 25 bases. This CDR3 contains 18 residues. The CDR3 here is CATSTQGQGHLNTGELFF. DNA of the CDR3: TGTGCCACCTCGACGCAAGGGCAGGGACACCTGAACACCGGGGAGCTGTTTTTT.

The count of this clone is one. This sample also contains other DNA sequences that code for the same CDR3. V and J are TRBV18 and TRBJ1-5, with D uncertain. V shed 3 bases and J shed 4 bases, with 7 bases lying between them. The CDR3 is 13 residues long. Germline lookup yields CDR1 KGHSH and CDR2 LQKENI. CDR3 sequence (DNA): TGTGCCAGCTCACCTGGAGGGAATCAGCCCCAGCATTTT. Translated: CASSPGGNQPQHF.

This chain links TRBV2 with TRBJ2-2; 8 nucleotides match TRBD1. The CDR3 sequence is 15 residues long. Germline loops: CDR1 SNHLY, CDR2 FYNNEI. The V and J ends lost 5 bases and 2 bases, in that order; junction bases with no gene match: 4. The CDR3 coding sequence is TGTGCCAGCAGTCAGACAGGGGCTAACACCGGGGAGCTGTTTTTT. Encoded protein: CASSQTGANTGELFF.

CDR3 DNA sequence: TGTGCCAGCAGCCCCACGGGGAGGACAGGGGGCCGTGGCTACACCTTC. Residues: CASSPTGRTGGRGYTF. The chain employs TRBV2 and TRBJ1-2; TRBD1 matches at 11 bases. The V gene end was trimmed by 6 bases and the J gene end by 7 bases; junction bases not matched to a gene: 13. CDR3 length equals 16 residues. The germline V gene has CDR1 SNHLY and CDR2 FYNNEI.

This rearrangement joins TRBV9 to TRBJ2-2; TRBD2 agrees at 8 bases. V dropped 2 bases and J dropped 1; count of bases not matched to a gene: 13. Germline V gene sequence: CDR1 SGDLS, CDR2 YYNGEE. This CDR3 is built from 19 residues. The CDR3 sequence: CASSVPRGGTRKNTGELFF. CDR3 in DNA: TGTGCCAGCAGCGTCCCTCGGGGGGGGACTAGGAAGAACACCGGGGAGCTGTTTTTT.

The chain combines TRBV6-4 with TRBJ1-2; D ambiguous. The CDR3 spans 12 residues. Germline V CDR1 and CDR2: MRHNA, SNTAGT. V was cut by 3 bases and J by 9 bases, with 11 bases left in between. The CDR3 is CASSESRGSYTF. DNA for the CDR3: TGTGCCAGCAGTGAGTCCCGCGGTAGCTACACCTTC.

This chain connects TRBV7-9 to TRBJ2-1; 11 bases are a match to TRBD2. CDR1 SEHNR and CDR2 FQNEAQ come from the germline V gene (reference sequence). The CDR3 has 15 amino acids. Germline trimming cut 1 base from V and 8 bases from J; bases unmatched to any gene: 4. CDR3 in DNA: TGTGCCAGCAGCTTAGGACTAGCGGGAACCCATGAGCAGTTCTTC. It is translated as CASSLGLAGTHEQFF.

The CDR3 loop reads CASSVQGAEPQHF. In nucleotides, the CDR3 is TGCGCCAGCAGTGTACAGGGAGCGGAGCCCCAGCATTTT. The rearrangement uses TRBV10-2 and TRBJ1-5, with D possibly matching TRBD1 (6 bases). The CDR3 is made up of 13 amino acids. V gave up 4 bases and J gave up 8 bases, with 12 bases separating them. Germline CDR1 is WSHSY and CDR2 is SAAADI.

This chain connects TRBV19 to TRBJ2-7; TRBD1 matches 10 bases. V was pared by 9 bases and J by 8 bases, with 7 bases of the junction left unmatched. CDR1 and CDR2 from the germline V gene are LNHDA and SQIVND (reference sequence). The CDR3 contains 12 residues. CDR3 in amino acids: CASRDRGPKQYF. The CDR3 coding sequence is TGTGCCAGCCGGGACAGGGGACCAAAGCAGTACTTC.

The rearrangement uses TRBV5-5 and TRBJ2-3; 8 positions agree with TRBD2. CDR3 length: 18 amino acids. J was trimmed by 1 base and V by 3 bases; bases with no gene match: 13. CDR1 is SGHKS and CDR2 is YYEKEE in the germline V gene (reference sequence). The CDR3 region has the DNA TGTGCCAGCAGCTACTTCACCCCCCAGCGGGAGCGCACAGATACGCAGTATTTT. This encodes CASSYFTPQRERTDTQYF.

This clone has just one count. J is TRBJ2-5 and V is TRBV9; 9 bases fit TRBD1. V gave up 4 bases and J gave up 4 bases; unmatched junction bases: 14. This CDR3 comprises 17 residues. Germline assignment: CDR1 SGDLS and CDR2 YYNGEE. In DNA form, the CDR3 reads TGTGCCAGCAGCTCTAGAAAACAGGGGGCGCCGGGAGAGACCCAGTACTTC. It is translated as CASSSRKQGAPGETQYF.

This clone was found once. The chain joins TRBV7-2 to TRBJ2-1, with TRBD2 matching over 7 bases. The CDR3 runs to 15 residues. With 8 bases clipped from V and 0 bases from J, the junction kept 7 bases outside the gene matches. Germline V gene lookup returns CDR1 SGHTA and CDR2 FQGNSA. The CDR3, as DNA: TGTGCCAGCGGGAGAGCGGGGAGCTCCTACAATGAGCAGTTCTTC. It encodes CASGRAGSSYNEQFF.

This clone is judged medium-sized. The chain combines TRBV15 with TRBJ2-1; 13 bases fit TRBD2. Per germline, CDR1 LNHNV and CDR2 YYDKDF (reference sequence). The CDR3 is 17 residues long. J gave up 0 bases and V 3 bases, and 2 bases lay outside the gene matches. The DNA of the CDR3 is TGTGCCACCAGCAGGTGGACTAGCGGGAGCTCCTACAATGAGCAGTTCTTC. Its translation: CATSRWTSGSSYNEQFF.

The V gene is TRBV2, the J gene TRBJ2-5, with TRBD2 identical over 10 bases. The CDR3 length is 17 residues. The V gene's germline CDR1 is SNHLY and CDR2 FYNNEI. V was clipped by 1 base and J by 1 base; unmatched bases: 6. CDR3 amino acids: CASSEGLPSGGQETQYF. Written as DNA, the CDR3 is TGTGCCAGCAGTGAAGGGTTGCCTAGCGGGGGCCAAGAGACCCAGTACTTC.

The table lists this clone with a few counts. The CDR3 protein is CASSRTSGSYNEQFF. The CDR3, as DNA: TGTGCCAGCAGTAGGACTAGCGGCTCCTACAATGAGCAGTTCTTC. This chain uses TRBV6-5 with TRBJ2-1; 10 bases fit TRBD2. The CDR3 length is 15 residues. Per the germline V gene, CDR1 is MNHEY and CDR2 is SVGAGI. V trimming: 5 bases; J trimming: 0 bases; junction bases outside the gene matches: 1.

V is TRBV13 and J is TRBJ1-3; 7 bases agree with TRBD1. The CDR3 sequence is 17 residues long. After removal of 5 bases from V and 0 bases from J, the junction contained 10 bases not matched to a gene. Looked up from germline, CDR1 is PRHDT and CDR2 is FYEKMQ (reference sequence). The CDR3 loop is CASSPRGQFLSGNTIYF. CDR3 DNA: TGTGCCAGCAGCCCCCGGGGACAGTTCCTCTCTGGAAACACCATATATTTT. Supplemented by reference TRBV13 and TRBJ1-3, the full variable domain reads AAGVIQSPRHLIKEKRETATLKCYPIPRHDTVYWYQQGPGQDPQFLISFYEKMQSDKGSIPDRFSAQQFSDYHSELNMSSLELGDSALYFCASSPRGQFLSGNTIYFGEGSWLTVV.

The genes are TRBV18 and TRBJ1-5; 7 bases align to TRBD1. Germline assignment: CDR1 KGHSH and CDR2 LQKENI. This CDR3 is 14 amino acids long. V trimming: 3 bases; J trimming: 1 base; junction bases outside the gene matches: 0. The CDR3 nucleotides are TGTGCCAGCTCACCGGGACAGAGCAATCAGCCCCAGCATTTT. Translation: CASSPGQSNQPQHF. The entire variable domain, with the rest obtained from reference TRBV18 and TRBJ1-5, is as follows: NAGVMQNPRHLVRRRGQEARLRCSPMKGHSHVYWYRQLPEEGLKFMVYLQKENIIDESGMPKERFSAEFPKEGPSILRIQQVVRGDSAAYFCASSPGQSNQPQHFGDGTRLSIL.

CDR3 region: CASSSGTGQETQYF. In DNA, the CDR3 is TGTGCCAGCAGTTCCGGGACTGGCCAAGAGACCCAGTACTTC. The J gene is TRBJ2-5, the V gene TRBV6-6, with a weak D call TRBD2 (6 bases). This CDR3 comprises 14 residues. Germline assignment: CDR1 MNHNY and CDR2 SVGAGI (reference sequence). With 4 bases removed from V and 1 base from J, the gap between germline ends came to 10 bases.

The gene calls are TRBV5-6 and TRBJ1-1; D perhaps matches TRBD1 (5 bases). The CDR3 totals 13 residues. Per the germline V gene, CDR1 is SGHDT and CDR2 is YYEEEE. Trimming shortened V by 5 bases and J by 4 bases, and 12 bases separated the two germline ends. This CDR3 is CASRHRRGTEAFF. DNA for the CDR3: TGTGCCAGCAGACACAGGAGGGGCACTGAAGCTTTCTTT.

The rearrangement joins TRBV5-1 to TRBJ2-7; D ambiguous. Germline lookup yields CDR1 SGHRS and CDR2 YFSETQ. The V and J ends lost 3 bases and 3 bases respectively, with 13 bases between them. This CDR3 is 14 amino acids long. CDR3 DNA: TGCGCCAGCAGCTCGGAGTTTAGGAGCTACGAGCAGTACTTC. Translating it yields CASSSEFRSYEQYF. The full variable domain, with the rest looked up from reference TRBV5-1 and TRBJ2-7, is KAGVTQTPRYLIKTRGQQVTLSCSPISGHRSVSWYQQTPGQGLQFLFEYFSETQRNKGNFPGRFSGRQFSNSRSEMNVSTLELGDSALYLCASSSEFRSYEQYFGPGTRLTVT.

This clone was recorded only once. The chain links TRBV5-1 to TRBJ1-2; a possible D gene is TRBD1 (6 bases). The CDR3 sequence is 13 residues long. Trimming removed 4 bases from V and 5 bases from J, with 12 bases in between. Germline V gene data show CDR1 as SGHRS and CDR2 as YFSETQ. The CDR3 loop is CASSPADSYGYTF. CDR3 DNA sequence: TGCGCCAGCAGCCCAGCGGACAGTTATGGCTACACCTTC.

The chain joins TRBV9 to TRBJ2-1, with 8 bases matching TRBD2. The CDR3 has 15 residues. The trim removed 0 bases at V and 9 bases at J, leaving 8 bases unmatched. CDR1 and CDR2 (germline): SGDLS, YYNGEE. The CDR3: CASSVGGSGISEQFF. The CDR3 DNA sequence: TGTGCCAGCAGCGTAGGCGGTAGCGGGATCTCTGAGCAGTTCTTC.

The chain links TRBV5-1 to TRBJ2-7; TRBD2 aligns across 7 bases. The CDR3 is 16 amino acids. V lost 0 bases, J lost 0 bases, and 6 bases stayed unmatched. The germline V gene encodes CDR1 SGHRS and CDR2 YFSETQ. The CDR3: CASSLGEGQISYEQYF. In nucleotides, the CDR3 is TGCGCCAGCAGCTTGGGGGAGGGGCAAATCTCCTACGAGCAGTACTTC. The full variable domain, in which reference TRBV5-1 and TRBJ2-7 provide the parts outside the CDR3, is KAGVTQTPRYLIKTRGQQVTLSCSPISGHRSVSWYQQTPGQGLQFLFEYFSETQRNKGNFPGRFSGRQFSNSRSEMNVSTLELGDSALYLCASSLGEGQISYEQYFGPGTRLTVT.